These 9 T cell receptor beta chains were all obtained from the same sample, sequenced in a study of blood T cell repertoires in COVID-19. Sequencing was performed with immunoSEQ multiplex PCR; in TCRdb, only in-frame clones are kept and a portion is missing. The sample consists of 300,000 to 350,000 clones, around 90% of them appearing once. The specimen was peripheral blood. The receptors come from a middle-aged woman with COVID-19, enrolled during active disease.

V gene TRBV6-5 combines with J gene TRBJ1-2; D may be TRBD1 (6 bases). V dropped 6 bases and J dropped 4 bases, with 15 bases sitting between them. The CDR3 runs 14 residues. Germline CDR1 MNHEY, CDR2 SVGAGI. This CDR3 is CASSVSGVTYGYTF. In DNA, the CDR3 is TGTGCCAGCAGCGTCTCAGGGGTAACCTATGGCTACACCTTC.

The chain has TRBV28 and TRBJ1-2; D possibly corresponds to TRBD1 (5 bases). Germline-derived CDR1 and CDR2 are MDHEN and SYDVKM. V lost 6 bases to trimming and J lost 5 bases, with 13 bases between them. The CDR3 has 13 amino acids. The CDR3 spells CASSQGLLYGYTF. The DNA of the CDR3 is TGTGCCAGCAGCCAGGGACTTTTGTATGGCTACACCTTC.

In its sample, this clone was seen once. The genes are TRBV7-9 and TRBJ2-3; 10 bases fit TRBD1. Germline V gives CDR1 SEHNR, CDR2 FQNEAQ (reference sequence). V shed 5 bases, J shed 6 bases, and the junction held 11 bases outside the gene matches. The CDR3 runs 16 residues. The CDR3 DNA sequence: TGTGCCAGCAGCCCCGGGACAGGGGTCGCTACGGATACGCAGTATTTT. This codes for CASSPGTGVATDTQYF.

In DNA form, the CDR3 reads TGTGCCAGCAGCCATTTTGCGGGGGGGATAAGGACAGATACGCAGTATTTT. This codes for CASSHFAGGIRTDTQYF. The chain carries TRBV3-1 (or the pseudogene TRBV3-2) and TRBJ2-3; 9 positions match TRBD2. This CDR3 is 17 amino acids long. Germline trimming cut 3 bases from V and 3 bases from J; bases unmatched to any gene: 10. The germline V gene encodes CDR1 LGHDT and CDR2 YNNKEL (reference sequence).

The chain combines TRBV27 with TRBJ1-2; the D is unclear. V was cut by 5 bases and J by 5 bases, with 12 bases left in between. The germline gives CDR1 MNHEY, CDR2 SMNVEV (reference sequence). The CDR3 length is 13 residues. CDR3 protein: CASSPVIGYGYTF. In nucleotides, the CDR3 is TGTGCCAGCAGTCCAGTCATCGGGTATGGCTACACCTTC.

This sequence joins TRBV6-5 and TRBJ1-5; TRBD1 matches at 8 bases. The germline V gene encodes CDR1 MNHEY and CDR2 SVGAGI. This CDR3 contains 15 residues. V shed 9 bases and J 1 base; nucleotides not matched to a gene: 8. The CDR3 DNA sequence: TGTGCCAGTTGGCCAGGACAGGGAAGCAATCAGCCCCAGCATTTT. This translates into CASWPGQGSNQPQHF.

J is TRBJ1-5 and V is TRBV12-3 or TRBV12-4; tentatively, D is TRBD1 (5 bases). CDR3 length: 13 residues. V dropped 7 bases and J dropped 4 bases, with 11 bases sitting between them. The CDR3: CASTRDLNQPQHF. The CDR3, as DNA: TGTGCCAGCACCCGGGACTTAAATCAGCCCCAGCATTTT.

The rearrangement links TRBV30 to TRBJ1-2; D is possibly TRBD1 (6 bases). The V end lost 1 base, the J end lost 4 bases, and 13 bases lay between the germline ends. Germline lookup yields CDR1 GTSNPN and CDR2 SVGIG (reference sequence). This CDR3 is 14 amino acids long. The CDR3 sequence is CAWSGKTGAYGYTF. The CDR3 nucleotides are TGTGCCTGGAGTGGGAAGACAGGCGCCTATGGCTACACCTTC.

V and J are TRBV27 and TRBJ1-2; D is uncertain. The germline gives CDR1 MNHEY, CDR2 SMNVEV (reference sequence). This CDR3 contains 14 residues. V was trimmed by 4 bases and J by 2 bases, leaving 11 bases between them. CDR3 nucleotides: TGTGCCAGCAGTTGGTCTCCACAGAACTATGGCTACACCTTC. It encodes CASSWSPQNYGYTF.